These 21 T cell receptor beta chains share one sample of origin, sequenced in a study of Ad26.COV2.S vaccination and SARS-CoV-2 variants. Treatment defined: some 20 received Ad26.COV2.S at low or high dose, single or two shots; roughly 5 received placebo; per-sample allocation not given. It was on day 63 after the first vaccine or placebo injection that samples were taken. Clones were read by immunoSEQ multiplex PCR, and TCRdb kept only the in-frame ones, dropping some. The sample lists more than 300,000 clones; 85% to 90% were seen once. The sequences come from peripheral blood, collected in a trial of Ad26.COV2.S vaccine versus placebo. The source of these receptors is a person between 18 and 60 years old who received the Ad26.COV2.S COVID-19 vaccine or a placebo.

This clone was seen just once. The chain joins TRBV18 to TRBJ1-5; 7 bases are shared with TRBD1. V lost 5 bases to trimming and J lost 4 bases; unmatched junction nucleotides: 2. The CDR3 consists of 13 residues. CDR1 and CDR2 (germline): KGHSH, LQKENI. CDR3 nucleotides: TGTGCCAGCTCAGGACAGGAAAATCAGCCCCAGCATTTT. It translates to CASSGQENQPQHF.

The chain carries TRBV19 and TRBJ1-2, with a weak D call TRBD1 (6 bases). V lost 6 bases and J lost 4, with 12 bases in between. This CDR3 is built from 13 residues. CDR1 and CDR2 from the germline V gene are LNHDA and SQIVND (reference sequence). CDR3 nucleotide sequence: TGTGCCAGTAGATACGGCAGGGGCTATGGCTACACCTTC. Protein product: CASRYGRGYGYTF.

The chain recombines TRBV24-1 with TRBJ2-3, with 10 bases identical to TRBD2. This CDR3 spans 16 amino acids. The ends lost 4 bases at V and 5 bases at J; junction bases unmatched: 8. Germline V gene sequence: CDR1 KGHDR, CDR2 SFDVKD. CDR3 bases: TGTGCCACCAGTGACCATGGGACTAGCGCCAAAGATACGCAGTATTTT. Translation: CATSDHGTSAKDTQYF.

This chain links TRBV27 with TRBJ2-7, with a tentative D call TRBD1 (6 bases). The CDR3 runs 14 residues. CDR1 MNHEY and CDR2 SMNVEV come from the germline V gene (reference sequence). V gave up 2 bases and J gave up 6 bases, with 14 bases separating them. The CDR3 bases are TGTGCCAGCAGTTTACAGGGGTCGGTTTCCGAGCAGTACTTC. This encodes CASSLQGSVSEQYF.

This clone was counted between two and nine times. This rearrangement joins TRBV7-8 to TRBJ1-3; D unclear. V shed 3 bases and J shed 0 bases, with 12 bases lying between them. The CDR3 length is 16 residues. The germline V gene has CDR1 SGHVS and CDR2 FQNEAQ. CDR3 in amino acids: CASSLLGGPSGNTIYF. The CDR3 DNA reads as TGTGCCAGCAGCTTGTTGGGAGGACCCTCTGGAAACACCATATATTTT.

V gene TRBV30 combines with J gene TRBJ1-2; D gene ambiguous. Germline V gives CDR1 GTSNPN, CDR2 SVGIG (reference sequence). Trimming took 7 bases from V and 2 from J, leaving 11 bases between them. This CDR3 contains 12 residues. The CDR3 spells CASSIENYGYTF. DNA of the CDR3: TGTGCCTCGTCTATAGAGAACTATGGCTACACCTTC.

The chain carries TRBV29-1 and TRBJ1-2; no firm D call. The ends were cut back, 0 bases at V and 5 bases at J, with 16 bases in the middle. CDR3 size: 15 residues. Germline values: CDR1 SQVTM, CDR2 ANQGSEA. The CDR3 bases are TGCAGCGTTGAAGATCGTCCCTCGAGATTTTATGGCTACACCTTC. Residues: CSVEDRPSRFYGYTF.

This chain connects TRBV5-8 to TRBJ1-1, with D possibly TRBD1 on 5 matching bases. V was clipped by 0 bases and J by 7 bases, with 13 bases between them. The CDR3 is made up of 14 amino acids. Germline V gives CDR1 SGHTS, CDR2 YDEGEE. CDR3 nucleotides: TGTGCCAGCAGCTTGGGGGGCGTACGGCGTGAAGCTTTCTTT. This sequence encodes CASSLGGVRREAFF.

J is TRBJ1-3 and V is TRBV12-3 or TRBV12-4; no reliable D call. CDR3 length: 13 amino acids. V dropped 5 bases and J dropped 0 bases, with 5 bases sitting between them. The CDR3 nucleotides are TGTGCCAGCAGTGGGTTCTCTGGAAACACCATATATTTT. It encodes CASSGFSGNTIYF.

The V call is TRBV13, the J call TRBJ2-7; 8 nucleotides line up with TRBD1. After removal of 5 bases from V and 1 base from J, the junction contained 16 bases not matched to a gene. Per the germline V gene, CDR1 is PRHDT and CDR2 is FYEKMQ (reference sequence). The length of the CDR3 is 18 residues. The CDR3 sequence: CASSTRTGDRLTSYEQYF. The DNA for the CDR3 is TGTGCCAGCAGCACCAGAACCGGGGACAGGCTAACTTCCTACGAGCAGTACTTC.

The genes are TRBV27 and TRBJ2-5; possible D gene TRBD1, 6 bases. Trimming took off 3 bases at V and 5 bases at J, with 13 bases between the two ends. The length of the CDR3 is 14 residues. Germline loops: CDR1 MNHEY, CDR2 SMNVEV (reference sequence). CDR3 sequence: CASSLRVRGETQYF. In nucleotides, the CDR3 is TGTGCCAGCAGTTTGCGGGTGAGGGGGGAGACCCAGTACTTC.

The V call is TRBV5-1, the J call TRBJ1-2; 7 bases match TRBD1. V lost 5 bases and J lost 6; bases outside the gene matches: 4. The CDR3 spans 12 residues. Germline V gene sequence: CDR1 SGHRS, CDR2 YFSETQ. CDR3 in amino acids: CASSRQGDGYTF. CDR3 nucleotide sequence: TGCGCCAGCAGTCGGCAGGGGGATGGCTACACCTTC.

The gene calls are TRBV14 and TRBJ2-7; no firm D call. Germline loops: CDR1 SGHDN, CDR2 FVKESK. The V end was cut by 4 bases, the J end by 2 bases, with 18 bases between. The CDR3 is 16 amino acids. The CDR3 DNA follows: TGTGCCAGCAGCCCCTTAGTGCACCCCAGAGCCTACGAGCAGTACTTC. Translated, it gives CASSPLVHPRAYEQYF.

The V gene is TRBV5-1, the J gene TRBJ2-2; 12 nucleotides align to TRBD1. Germline V gene data show CDR1 as SGHRS and CDR2 as YFSETQ. V shed 4 bases and J 2 bases; nucleotides not matched to a gene: 12. The CDR3 sequence is 19 residues long. CDR3 amino acids: CASSTKGQGAGINTGELFF. CDR3 DNA sequence: TGCGCCAGCAGCACAAAGGGACAGGGGGCCGGAATTAACACCGGGGAGCTGTTTTTT.

The V gene is TRBV6-5, the J gene TRBJ2-5; D gene uncertain. The CDR3 runs to 13 residues. Trimming stripped 6 bases from V and 2 bases from J, with 10 bases between. Germline V CDR1 and CDR2: MNHEY, SVGAGI. CDR3 sequence: CASRLQRQETQYF. The CDR3 DNA reads TGTGCCAGCAGGTTGCAGAGACAAGAGACCCAGTACTTC.

The chain combines TRBV12-5 with TRBJ2-5; D might be TRBD1 (6 bases). Trimming pared 5 bases from V and 5 bases from J, leaving 21 bases between. The CDR3 has 16 residues. Germline-derived CDR1 and CDR2 are LGHNT and FRNRAP. Here the CDR3 DNA reads TGTGCTAGTGGTAGAGGCCAGGGGTGGCCGGAGGAGACCCAGTACTTC. Its translation: CASGRGQGWPEETQYF.

The chain carries TRBV4-1 and TRBJ2-3; TRBD1 is a possible D gene (6 bases). The CDR3 length is 19 residues. Germline V lookup: CDR1 MGHRA, CDR2 YSYEKL. V was clipped by 3 bases and J by 4 bases, with 26 bases between them. CDR3 in DNA: TGCGCCAGCAGCCAGGAGCAACTCCAAGGGGGACGGGGAGCAGATACGCAGTATTTT. Encoded protein: CASSQEQLQGGRGADTQYF.

The V and J genes are TRBV29-1 and TRBJ2-1; D gene ambiguous. The CDR3 consists of 14 residues. Germline loops: CDR1 SQVTM, CDR2 ANQGSEA. V shed 4 bases and J shed 0 bases, with 10 bases lying between them. The CDR3, as DNA: TGCAGCGTTGTTGGAGAGCTCTCCTACAATGAGCAGTTCTTC. Translation: CSVVGELSYNEQFF.

V gene TRBV30 combines with J gene TRBJ1-2; D not resolved. Germline loops: CDR1 GTSNPN, CDR2 SVGIG (reference sequence). V lost 0 bases, J lost 4 bases, and 9 bases lay in between. This CDR3 is 13 amino acids long. The CDR3 bases are TGTGCCTGGAGTGTAGCCCCCGGCTATGGCTACACCTTC. It yields the protein CAWSVAPGYGYTF.

The V gene is TRBV12-3 or TRBV12-4, the J gene TRBJ2-7; the D gene could be TRBD1 or TRBD2 (5 bases each). There are 13 residues in the CDR3. V was trimmed by 5 bases and J by 7 bases, leaving 15 bases between them. CDR3 nucleotides: TGTGCCAGCAGTATGGACGGCGAGGGGGAGCAGTACTTC. This gives the protein CASSMDGEGEQYF.

This chain joins TRBV7-2 and TRBJ2-3, with D unclear. Germline CDR1 SGHTA, CDR2 FQGNSA. Trimming shortened V by 2 bases and J by 2 bases, and 5 bases separated the two germline ends. This CDR3 spans 13 amino acids. The CDR3 DNA follows: TGTGCCAGCAGCTTATCCCTCACAGATACGCAGTATTTT. This encodes CASSLSLTDTQYF.